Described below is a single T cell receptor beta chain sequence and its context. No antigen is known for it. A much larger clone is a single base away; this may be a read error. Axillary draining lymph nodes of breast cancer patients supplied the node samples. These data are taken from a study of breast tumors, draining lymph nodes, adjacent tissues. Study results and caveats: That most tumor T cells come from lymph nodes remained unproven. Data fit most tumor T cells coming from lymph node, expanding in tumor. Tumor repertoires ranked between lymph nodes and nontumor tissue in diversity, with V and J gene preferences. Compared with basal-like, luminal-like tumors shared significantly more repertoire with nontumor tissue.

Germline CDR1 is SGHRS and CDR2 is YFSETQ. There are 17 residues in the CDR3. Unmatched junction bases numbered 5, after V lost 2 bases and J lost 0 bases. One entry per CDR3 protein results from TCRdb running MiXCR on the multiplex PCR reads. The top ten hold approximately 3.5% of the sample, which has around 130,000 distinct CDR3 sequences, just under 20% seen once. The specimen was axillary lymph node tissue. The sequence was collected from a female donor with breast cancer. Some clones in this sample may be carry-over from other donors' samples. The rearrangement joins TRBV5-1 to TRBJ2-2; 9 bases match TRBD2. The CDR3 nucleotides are TGCGCCAGCAGCTTTGCTAGCGGGGACACGAACACCGGGGAGCTGTTTTTT. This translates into CASSFASGDTNTGELFF.